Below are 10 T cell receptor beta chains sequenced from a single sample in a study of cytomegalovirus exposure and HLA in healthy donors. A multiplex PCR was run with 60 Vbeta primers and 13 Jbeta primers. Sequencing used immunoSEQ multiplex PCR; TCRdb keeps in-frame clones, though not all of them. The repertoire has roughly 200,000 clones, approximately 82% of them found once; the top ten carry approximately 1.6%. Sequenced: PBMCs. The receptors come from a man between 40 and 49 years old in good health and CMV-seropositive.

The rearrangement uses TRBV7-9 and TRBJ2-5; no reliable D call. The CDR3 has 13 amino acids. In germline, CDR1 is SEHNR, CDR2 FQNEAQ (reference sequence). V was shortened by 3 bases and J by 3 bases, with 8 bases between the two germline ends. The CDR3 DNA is TGTGCCAGCAGCTTCCCGATAGAAGAGACCCAGTACTTC. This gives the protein CASSFPIEETQYF.

The CDR3 is CASSQVHADTDTQYF. CDR3 in DNA: TGCGCCAGCAGCCAAGTCCACGCGGACACAGATACGCAGTATTTT. The chain couples TRBV4-1 to TRBJ2-3; D gene ambiguous. The CDR3 contains 15 residues. Germline values: CDR1 MGHRA, CDR2 YSYEKL. V was trimmed by 1 base and J by 2 bases, leaving 10 bases between them.

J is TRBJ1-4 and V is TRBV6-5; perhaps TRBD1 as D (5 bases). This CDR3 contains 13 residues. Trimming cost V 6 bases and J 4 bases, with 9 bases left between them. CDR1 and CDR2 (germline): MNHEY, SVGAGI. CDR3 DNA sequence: TGTGCCAGCAGCCGACAGTTTAATGAAAAACTGTTTTTT. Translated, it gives CASSRQFNEKLFF.

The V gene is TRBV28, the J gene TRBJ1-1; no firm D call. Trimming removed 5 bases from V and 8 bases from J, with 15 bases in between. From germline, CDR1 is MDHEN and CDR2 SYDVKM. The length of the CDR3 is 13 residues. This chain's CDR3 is CASSAFGMGEAFF. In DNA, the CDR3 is TGTGCCAGCAGTGCCTTCGGGATGGGAGAAGCTTTCTTT. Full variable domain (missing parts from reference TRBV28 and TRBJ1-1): DVKVTQSSRYLVKRTGEKVFLECVQDMDHENMFWYRQDPGLGLRLIYFSYDVKMKEKGDIPEGYSVSREKKERFSLILESASTNQTSMYLCASSAFGMGEAFFGQGTRLTVV.

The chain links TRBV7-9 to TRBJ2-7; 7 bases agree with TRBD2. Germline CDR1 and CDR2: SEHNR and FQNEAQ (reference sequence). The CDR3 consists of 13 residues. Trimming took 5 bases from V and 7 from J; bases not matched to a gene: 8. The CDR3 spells CASSPRGVDEQYF. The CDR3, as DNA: TGTGCCAGCAGCCCTCGGGGGGTAGATGAGCAGTACTTC.

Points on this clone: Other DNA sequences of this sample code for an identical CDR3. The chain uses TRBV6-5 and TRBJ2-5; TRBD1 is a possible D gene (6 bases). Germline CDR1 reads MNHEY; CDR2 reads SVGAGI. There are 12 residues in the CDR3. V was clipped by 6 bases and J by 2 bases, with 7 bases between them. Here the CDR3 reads CASRDSQETQYF. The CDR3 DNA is TGTGCCAGCAGGGACAGTCAAGAGACCCAGTACTTC.

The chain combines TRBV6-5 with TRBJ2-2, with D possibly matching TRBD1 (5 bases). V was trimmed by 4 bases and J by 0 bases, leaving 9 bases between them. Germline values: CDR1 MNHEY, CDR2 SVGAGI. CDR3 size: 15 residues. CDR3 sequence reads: CASSLQGANTGELFF. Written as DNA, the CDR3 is TGTGCCAGCAGTTTGCAGGGTGCGAACACCGGGGAGCTGTTTTTT.

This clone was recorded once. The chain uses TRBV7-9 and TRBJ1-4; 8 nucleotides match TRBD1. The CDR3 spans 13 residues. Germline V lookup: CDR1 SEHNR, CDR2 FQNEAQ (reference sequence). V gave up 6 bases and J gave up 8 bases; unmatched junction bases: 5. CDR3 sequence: CASRQGENEKLFF. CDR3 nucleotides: TGTGCCAGCAGACAGGGGGAGAACGAAAAACTGTTTTTT.

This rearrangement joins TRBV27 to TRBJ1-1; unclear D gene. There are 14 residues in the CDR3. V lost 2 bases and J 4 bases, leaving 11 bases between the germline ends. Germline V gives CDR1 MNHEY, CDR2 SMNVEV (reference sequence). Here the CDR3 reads CASSLIGGTTEAFF. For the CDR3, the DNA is TGTGCCAGCAGTTTAATAGGAGGCACCACTGAAGCTTTCTTT.

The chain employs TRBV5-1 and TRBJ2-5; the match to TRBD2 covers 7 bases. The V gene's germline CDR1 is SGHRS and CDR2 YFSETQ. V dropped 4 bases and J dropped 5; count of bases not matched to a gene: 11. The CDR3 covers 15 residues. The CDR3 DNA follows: TGCGCCAGCAGCGAAGTGGAGAAGGGAGGGGAGACCCAGTACTTC. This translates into CASSEVEKGGETQYF.